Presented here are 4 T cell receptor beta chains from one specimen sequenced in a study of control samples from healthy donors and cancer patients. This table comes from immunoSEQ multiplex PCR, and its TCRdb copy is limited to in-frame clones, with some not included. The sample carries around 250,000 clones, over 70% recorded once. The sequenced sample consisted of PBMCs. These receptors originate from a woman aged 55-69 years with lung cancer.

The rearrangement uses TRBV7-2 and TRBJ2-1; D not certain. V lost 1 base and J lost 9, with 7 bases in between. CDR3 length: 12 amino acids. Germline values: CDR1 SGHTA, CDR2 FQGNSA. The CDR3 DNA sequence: TGTGCCAGCAGCTTAGGAACTGGTGAGCAGTTCTTC. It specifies CASSLGTGEQFF.

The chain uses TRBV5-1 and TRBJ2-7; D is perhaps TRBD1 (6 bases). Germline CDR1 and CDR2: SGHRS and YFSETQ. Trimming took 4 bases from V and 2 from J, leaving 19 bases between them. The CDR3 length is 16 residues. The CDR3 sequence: CASSPLTGSGAYEQYF. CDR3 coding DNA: TGCGCCAGCAGCCCTCTTACAGGGTCTGGGGCCTACGAGCAGTACTTC.

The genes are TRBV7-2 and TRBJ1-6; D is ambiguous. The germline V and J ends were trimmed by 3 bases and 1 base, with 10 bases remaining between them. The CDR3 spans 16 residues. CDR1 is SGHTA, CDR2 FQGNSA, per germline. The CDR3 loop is CASSLRPSSYNSPLHF. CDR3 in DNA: TGTGCCAGCAGCTTGCGTCCGAGTTCCTATAATTCACCCCTCCACTTT.

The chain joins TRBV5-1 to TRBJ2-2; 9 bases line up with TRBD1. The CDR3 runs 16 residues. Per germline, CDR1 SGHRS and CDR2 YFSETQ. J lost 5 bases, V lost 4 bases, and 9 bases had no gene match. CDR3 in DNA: TGCGCCAGCAGCCCCGGACAGGGGAGTTGGACCGGGGAGCTGTTTTTT. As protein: CASSPGQGSWTGELFF.